The 2 T cell receptor beta chains in this list originate from one sample, sequenced in a study of technical replicates of blood from a handful of donors (dated by TCRdb to 2016 to 2017). The library was built by means of the immunoSEQ multiplex PCR assay. TCRdb took this table from immuneACCESS and kept in-frame rearrangements with V and J called. Such tables lack part of the clones; where checked against another copy, unresolved V genes explain under half of the gap, and the rest is unexplained. Counted in this sample were some 99,000 clones; about 96% of them appeared once. The top ten clonotypes cover roughly 0.2% of the sample. Specimen: T cells isolated from PBMCs. The source of these receptors is a human donor in good health.

This chain links TRBV7-9 with TRBJ2-1; tentatively, D is TRBD1 (5 bases). V lost 4 bases and J lost 4, with 11 bases in between. Germline V gene data show CDR1 as SEHNR and CDR2 as FQNEAQ (reference sequence). The CDR3 extends over 14 amino acids. In nucleotides, the CDR3 is TGTGCCAGCAGCTCGCGAGACAGTTACAATGAGCAGTTCTTC. It yields the protein CASSSRDSYNEQFF. Based on the CDR3 plus reference TRBV7-9 and TRBJ2-1, the full variable domain is DTGVSQNPRHKITKRGQNVTFRCDPISEHNRLYWYRQTLGQGPEFLTYFQNEAQLEKSRLLSDRFSAERPKGSFSTLEIQRTEQGDSAMYLCASSSRDSYNEQFFGPGTRLTVL.

The chain recombines TRBV19 with TRBJ2-6, with 8 bases lining up with TRBD1. The germline V gene has CDR1 LNHDA and CDR2 SQIVND (reference sequence). V lost 4 bases and J lost 0; bases outside the gene matches: 8. The length of the CDR3 is 18 residues. The CDR3 bases are TGTGCCAGTAGTACCCTCGACAGGGGAAGCTCTGGGGCCAACGTCCTGACTTTC. Its protein product is CASSTLDRGSSGANVLTF.